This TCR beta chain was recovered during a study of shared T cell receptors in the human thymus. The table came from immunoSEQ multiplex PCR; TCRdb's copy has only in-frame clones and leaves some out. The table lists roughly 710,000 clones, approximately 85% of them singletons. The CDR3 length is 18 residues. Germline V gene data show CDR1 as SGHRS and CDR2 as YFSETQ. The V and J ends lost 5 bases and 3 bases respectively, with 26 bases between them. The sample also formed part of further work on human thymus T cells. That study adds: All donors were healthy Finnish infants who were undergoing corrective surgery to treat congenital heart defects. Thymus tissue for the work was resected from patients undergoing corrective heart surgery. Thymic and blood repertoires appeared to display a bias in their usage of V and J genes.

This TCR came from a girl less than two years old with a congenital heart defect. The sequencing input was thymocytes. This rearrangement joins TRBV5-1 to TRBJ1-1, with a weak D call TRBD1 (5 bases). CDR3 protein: CASRKVTGLGGVDTEAFF. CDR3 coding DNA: TGCGCCAGCAGAAAGGTAACAGGCTTGGGAGGGGTGGACACTGAAGCTTTCTTT.